This record concerns one TCR beta chain sequence. Its cognate antigen is unknown. This record comes from a study of T cells after posttransplantation cyclophosphamide. General study results and limits: Blood and skin or GI T cell repertoires showed limited TRB overlap. Donor-recipient repertoire similarity was low at 1-2 months, rising over year one. After PTCy, TRB diversity resembled that of CNI/methotrexate controls.

The table came from immunoSEQ multiplex PCR; TCRdb's copy has only in-frame clones and leaves some out. The data contain some 49,000 clones, about 91% of them singletons. The CDR3 spans 15 residues. V lost 5 bases, J lost 3 bases, and 17 bases lay in between. The germline V gene encodes CDR1 SGHVS and CDR2 FQNEAQ. This sequence originates from a woman aged 45-65 years in good health and a related stem cell transplant donor. The V and J genes are TRBV7-8 and TRBJ2-7, with D possibly matching TRBD2 (6 bases). The sequenced material came from PBMCs. CDR3 sequence reads: CASSPVPGEHYEQYF. The CDR3 coding sequence is TGTGCCAGCAGCCCGGTTCCGGGGGAGCACTACGAGCAGTACTTC.